This T cell receptor (beta chain) was sequenced for a study of shared clonotypes between healthy human individuals. Overall study findings and caveats: Larger richness was generally estimated for naive than memory subsets.

The germline gives CDR1 MDHEN, CDR2 SYDVKM. Trimming cost V 3 bases and J 3 bases, with 20 bases left between them. The CDR3 consists of 17 residues. A remark on this clone: What it recognizes is unknown.

Several immunoSEQ plates held equal portions of the genomic DNA taken from each subset. Original processing notes: With immunoSEQ giving junction-only sequences and no quality scores, filtering differed. Method: immunoSEQ multiplex PCR; TCRdb's copy keeps in-frame clones and lacks some. V, J and clone size are taken as reported in that table, and D and trimming were inferred from the DNA itself. The sample has some 1 million clones, about 70% seen once. Sequences were obtained from memory CD4+ T cells sorted from blood. Described subset: CD45RA-negative fraction. This clonotype originated in a man younger than 35 in good health. This chain uses TRBV28 with TRBJ1-2; possibly TRBD1 for D (5 bases). The CDR3 is CASSFLPRGNRHYGYTF. Here the CDR3 DNA reads TGTGCCAGCAGTTTTCTCCCTAGGGGAAACAGACACTATGGCTACACCTTC.